The 12 T cell receptor beta chains below come from one sample, sequenced in a study of blood T cell repertoires in COVID-19. The protocol was immunoSEQ multiplex PCR, while the TCRdb copy is restricted to in-frame clones and leaves out a portion. Here the sample spans approximately 190,000 clones, over 80% being singletons. The sequencing sample was made of peripheral blood. The receptor set was obtained from a woman in her fifties or sixties with COVID-19, enrolled during active disease.

V is TRBV9 and J is TRBJ2-1, with D possibly being TRBD2 (6 bases). CDR3 size: 16 residues. With 6 bases removed from V and 1 base from J, the gap between germline ends came to 17 bases. Germline V gene lookup returns CDR1 SGDLS and CDR2 YYNGEE. The CDR3 coding sequence is TGTGCCAGCACCCCCAGGAGGGCAGAATCCTACAATGAGCAGTTCTTC. It is translated as CASTPRRAESYNEQFF.

This clone was seen more than once but under ten times. The chain joins TRBV4-1 to TRBJ2-1; 9 bases match TRBD1. V shed 2 bases and J 5 bases; nucleotides not matched to a gene: 1. Germline V gives CDR1 MGHRA, CDR2 YSYEKL. The CDR3 has 14 amino acids. CDR3 nucleotides: TGCGCCAGCAGCCAACGGACAGGGGACAATGAGCAGTTCTTC. It encodes CASSQRTGDNEQFF.

The J gene is TRBJ2-1, the V gene TRBV7-3; perhaps TRBD2 as D (5 bases). V dropped 6 bases and J dropped 8 bases, with 11 bases sitting between them. CDR3 size: 12 residues. Germline CDR1 reads SGHTA; CDR2 reads FQGTGA. The CDR3 sequence is CASSEGKHEQFF. As DNA, the CDR3 is TGTGCCAGCAGTGAGGGAAAGCATGAGCAGTTCTTC.

The sample holds a few counts of this clone. The V gene is TRBV7-3, the J gene TRBJ2-1; the match to TRBD2 covers 12 bases. Germline lookup yields CDR1 SGHTA and CDR2 FQGTGA. V shed 5 bases and J 9 bases; nucleotides not matched to a gene: 5. CDR3 length: 14 amino acids. DNA of the CDR3: TGTGCCAGCAGCGCTCTACTAGCGGGAGGTGAGCAGTTCTTC. It yields the protein CASSALLAGGEQFF.

The chain recombines TRBV10-3 with TRBJ2-5; 15 bases agree with TRBD2. The CDR3 sequence is 20 residues long. CDR1 is ENHRY, CDR2 SYGVKD, per germline. With V trimmed by 0 bases and J by 0 bases, 8 bases remained unmatched. The CDR3, as DNA: TGTGCCATCAGTGAGTCGCGGGGACTAGCGGGGGGTCAGTACCAAGAGACCCAGTACTTC. Residues: CAISESRGLAGGQYQETQYF.

The chain joins TRBV27 to TRBJ2-7; 7 nucleotides align to TRBD2. The CDR3 is 16 amino acids. Germline loops: CDR1 MNHEY, CDR2 SMNVEV (reference sequence). V gave up 5 bases and J gave up 0 bases; unmatched junction bases: 10. CDR3 protein: CASSPVAGGSSYEQYF. The CDR3 DNA follows: TGTGCCAGCAGTCCAGTAGCGGGCGGAAGCTCCTACGAGCAGTACTTC.

V usage is TRBV19 and J usage is TRBJ2-1, with D possibly being TRBD1 (6 bases). Germline V gives CDR1 LNHDA, CDR2 SQIVND (reference sequence). V was clipped by 9 bases and J by 3 bases, with 12 bases between them. This CDR3 spans 13 amino acids. The CDR3: CASRQVNYNEQFF. The CDR3 nucleotides read TGTGCCAGCCGACAGGTCAACTACAATGAGCAGTTCTTC.

The chain recombines TRBV15 with TRBJ2-3; 7 bases map to TRBD1. The CDR3 length is 16 residues. Germline V gene lookup returns CDR1 LNHNV and CDR2 YYDKDF (reference sequence). Trimming cost V 4 bases and J 3 bases; bases outside gene matches: 10. The CDR3 protein is CATSTYSTGLTDTQYF. CDR3 DNA sequence: TGTGCCACCAGCACCTACTCGACAGGGTTAACAGATACGCAGTATTTT.

The chain links TRBV7-2 to TRBJ2-1, with 11 bases identical to TRBD2. CDR1 and CDR2 from the germline V gene are SGHTA and FQGNSA. The CDR3 has 15 residues. V trimming: 3 bases; J trimming: 8 bases; junction bases outside the gene matches: 6. The CDR3 DNA is TGTGCCAGCAGCTTGGGACTAGCGGACGTGGATGAGCAGTTCTTC. Encoded protein: CASSLGLADVDEQFF.

In this sample, this clone turned up a few times. The rearrangement uses TRBV19 and TRBJ1-5; 7 positions agree with TRBD1. CDR1 and CDR2 (germline): LNHDA, SQIVND (reference sequence). With 3 bases clipped from V and 2 bases from J, the junction kept 4 bases outside the gene matches. CDR3 length: 15 residues. CDR3 amino acids: CASSMGQGGNQPQHF. CDR3 coding DNA: TGTGCCAGTAGTATGGGGCAGGGGGGCAATCAGCCCCAGCATTTT.

The genes are TRBV18 and TRBJ2-7; D ambiguous. The CDR3 length is 14 residues. Trimming left V 0 bases short and J 3 bases short, with 9 bases between. The germline CDR1 and CDR2 sequences are KGHSH and LQKENI. The CDR3 spells CASSPPVGFYEQYF. The CDR3 bases are TGTGCCAGCTCACCACCCGTCGGGTTCTACGAGCAGTACTTC. Full variable domain (missing parts from reference TRBV18 and TRBJ2-7): NAGVMQNPRHLVRRRGQEARLRCSPMKGHSHVYWYRQLPEEGLKFMVYLQKENIIDESGMPKERFSAEFPKEGPSILRIQQVVRGDSAAYFCASSPPVGFYEQYFGPGTRLTVT.

V and J are TRBV7-6 and TRBJ2-1, with D perhaps matching TRBD1 (5 bases). This CDR3 spans 15 amino acids. Germline values: CDR1 SGHVS, CDR2 FNYEAQ. V was cut by 1 base and J by 5 bases, with 12 bases left in between. This chain's CDR3 is CASSLEGLGHNEQFF. CDR3 bases: TGTGCCAGCAGCTTAGAGGGGCTAGGGCACAATGAGCAGTTCTTC.